The present TCR beta chain was sequenced within a study of T cells expressing NK-cell markers. TCRdb reprocessed the 5' RACE reads and keeps a single row for each CDR3 protein, giving no DNA. The sample is made up of around 470,000 distinct CDR3 sequences, and the top ten hold 1.4% to 1.5% of it. The sequence was collected from a woman in her forties or fifties in good health. Source material: blood T cells: a sorted CD56 or NKG2C T cell subset, CD4+ or CD8+ T cells, or bulk PBMC T cells (not recorded which).

The chain's CDR3 is CSVERYPTKEAFF. The chain has TRBV29-1 and TRBJ1-1. Germline V gives CDR1 SQVTM, CDR2 ANQGSEA. The length of the CDR3 is 13 residues. Full variable domain (missing parts from reference TRBV29-1 and TRBJ1-1): SAVISQKPSRDICQRGTSLTIQCQVDSQVTMMFWYRQQPGQSLTLIATANQGSEATYESGFVIDKFPISRPNLTFSTLTVSNMSPEDSSIYLCSVERYPTKEAFFGQGTRLTVV.